This T cell receptor beta chain was sequenced for a study of cytomegalovirus exposure and HLA in healthy donors. Study-wide context: Samples from HLA-typed donors yielded approximately 80 million unique TCRs in an early data release. Study conclusions and caveats: A later analysis reportedly found fewer N-insertions in an Asian-associated ancestry cluster than the approximately 660-donor mean. Previously analyzed data showed that most TCR beta V segments were productive at a frequency of about 90% or about 30%. The presence/absence work took it that sequencing depth was about the same across donors.

Germline-derived CDR1 and CDR2 are SGHRS and YFSETQ. This CDR3 has 12 amino acids. V lost 3 bases and J 1 base, leaving 5 bases between the germline ends. PCR amplification relied on 60 Vbeta primers (plus 13 Jbeta primers). The table came from immunoSEQ multiplex PCR; TCRdb's copy has only in-frame clones and leaves some out. The sample includes fewer than 110,000 clones, about 80% of them seen just once. Remarks on this clone: Its antigen is still unknown.

The chain is built from TRBV5-1 and TRBJ2-7; no clear D. Specimen: PBMCs. The sequence was collected from a young man in good health and CMV-seropositive. CDR3 DNA: TGCGCCAGCAGCTCTCGTTCCTACGAGCAGTACTTC. The encoded protein is CASSSRSYEQYF.